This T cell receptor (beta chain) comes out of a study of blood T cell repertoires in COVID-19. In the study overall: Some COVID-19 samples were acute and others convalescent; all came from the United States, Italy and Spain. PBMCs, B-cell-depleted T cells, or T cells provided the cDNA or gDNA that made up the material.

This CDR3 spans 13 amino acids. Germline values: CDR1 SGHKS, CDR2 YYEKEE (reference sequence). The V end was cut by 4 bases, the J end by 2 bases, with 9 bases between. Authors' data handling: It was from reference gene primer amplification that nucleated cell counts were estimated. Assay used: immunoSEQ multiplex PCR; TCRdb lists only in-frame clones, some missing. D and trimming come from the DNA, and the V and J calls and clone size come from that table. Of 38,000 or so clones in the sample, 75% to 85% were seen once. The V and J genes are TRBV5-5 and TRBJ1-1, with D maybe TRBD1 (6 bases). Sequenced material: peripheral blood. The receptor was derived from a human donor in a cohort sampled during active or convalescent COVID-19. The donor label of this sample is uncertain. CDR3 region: CASSGQLNTEAFF. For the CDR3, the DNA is TGTGCCAGCAGCGGACAGTTAAACACTGAAGCTTTCTTT.